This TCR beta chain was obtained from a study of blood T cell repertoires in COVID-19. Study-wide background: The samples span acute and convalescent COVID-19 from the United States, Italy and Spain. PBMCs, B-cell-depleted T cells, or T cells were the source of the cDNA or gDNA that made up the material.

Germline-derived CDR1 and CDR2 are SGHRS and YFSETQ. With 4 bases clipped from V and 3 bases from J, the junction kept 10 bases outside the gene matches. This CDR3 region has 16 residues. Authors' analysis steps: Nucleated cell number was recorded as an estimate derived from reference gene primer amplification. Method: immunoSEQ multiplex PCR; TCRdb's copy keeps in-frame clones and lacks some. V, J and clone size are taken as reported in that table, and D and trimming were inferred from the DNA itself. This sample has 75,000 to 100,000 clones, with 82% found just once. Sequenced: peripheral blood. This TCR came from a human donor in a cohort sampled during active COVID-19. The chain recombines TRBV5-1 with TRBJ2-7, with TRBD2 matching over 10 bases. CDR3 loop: CASSLGVAGGDYEQYF. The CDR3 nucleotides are TGCGCCAGCAGCCTCGGGGTAGCGGGGGGAGACTACGAGCAGTACTTC.